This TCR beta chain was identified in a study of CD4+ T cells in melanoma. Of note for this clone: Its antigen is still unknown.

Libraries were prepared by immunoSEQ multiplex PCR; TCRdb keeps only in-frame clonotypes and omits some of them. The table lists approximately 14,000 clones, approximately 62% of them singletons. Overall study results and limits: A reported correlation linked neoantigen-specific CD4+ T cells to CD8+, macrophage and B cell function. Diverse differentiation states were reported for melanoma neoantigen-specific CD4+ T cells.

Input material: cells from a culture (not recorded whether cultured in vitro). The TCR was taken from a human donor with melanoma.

Here the CDR3 DNA reads TGTGCCAGCAGCTTGGGGGCAGGCCACTCTGGAAACACCATATATTTT. It codes for CASSLGAGHSGNTIYF. The chain combines TRBV5-6 with TRBJ1-3; D unclear. Germline CDR1 is SGHDT and CDR2 is YYEEEE. Trimming removed 0 bases at V and 0 bases at J, with 10 bases between. The CDR3 has 16 residues.